These 19 T cell receptor beta chains originate from one sample sequenced in a study of Ad26.COV2.S vaccination and SARS-CoV-2 variants. Method: immunoSEQ multiplex PCR; TCRdb's copy keeps in-frame clones and lacks some. This table has some 250,000 clones, around 89% appearing once. Treatment in this sample: 15 to 20 received Ad26.COV2.S at low or high dose, single or two shots; roughly 5 received placebo; per-sample allocation not given. Day 63 following the first vaccine or placebo injection was when the samples were taken. This material consisted of peripheral blood, taken in a trial of Ad26.COV2.S vaccine versus placebo. These receptors were collected from a person aged 18-65 years who received the Ad26.COV2.S COVID-19 vaccine or a placebo.

This rearrangement joins TRBV28 to TRBJ2-2; 7 positions match TRBD1. The CDR3 covers 15 residues. Germline-derived CDR1 and CDR2 are MDHEN and SYDVKM. V trimming: 2 bases; J trimming: 6 bases; junction bases outside the gene matches: 6. The CDR3 loop reads CASSLPTTGSGELFF. Here the CDR3 DNA reads TGTGCCAGCAGTTTACCCACGACAGGGTCCGGGGAGCTGTTTTTT. The full variable domain, with the rest looked up from reference TRBV28 and TRBJ2-2, is DVKVTQSSRYLVKRTGEKVFLECVQDMDHENMFWYRQDPGLGLRLIYFSYDVKMKEKGDIPEGYSVSREKKERFSLILESASTNQTSMYLCASSLPTTGSGELFFGEGSRLTVL.

The chain recombines TRBV11-2 with TRBJ1-2; D is unresolved. Trimming removed 0 bases at V and 8 bases at J, with 13 bases between. The germline V gene encodes CDR1 SGHAT and CDR2 FQNNGV. The CDR3 spans 14 residues. CDR3 DNA sequence: TGTGCCAGCAGCTTAGATCTCCGGACTGGCGGCTACACCTTC. Residues: CASSLDLRTGGYTF.

This chain uses TRBV5-6 with TRBJ1-5; D is possibly TRBD1 (6 bases). The CDR3 has 14 amino acids. V was pared by 3 bases and J by 9 bases, with 16 bases between. CDR1 SGHDT and CDR2 YYEEEE come from the germline V gene. CDR3 loop: CASSSYREIRPQHF. CDR3 in DNA: TGTGCCAGCAGCTCTTACAGGGAGATTCGGCCCCAGCATTTT.

The V call is TRBV4-3, the J call TRBJ2-3; D gene uncertain. The CDR3 is made up of 16 amino acids. Germline V gene data show CDR1 as LGHNA and CDR2 as YSLEER. Between the trimmed V and J ends, which lost 0 bases and 2 bases, there was a span of 12 bases. The CDR3 nucleotides are TGCGCCAGCAGCCAAGATCTCAAGGACCACACAGATACGCAGTATTTT. Protein product: CASSQDLKDHTDTQYF.

This rearrangement joins TRBV2 to TRBJ1-1, with D unclear. The CDR3 loop spans 11 amino acids. CDR1 and CDR2 (germline): SNHLY, FYNNEI. V was shortened by 10 bases and J by 1 base, with 7 bases between the two germline ends. This CDR3 is CATAGNTEAFF. The DNA for the CDR3 is TGTGCCACCGCGGGGAACACTGAAGCTTTCTTT.

The chain joins TRBV6-5 to TRBJ1-5; D is unclear. Trimming cost V 10 bases and J 6 bases, with 16 bases left between them. This CDR3 is built from 13 residues. In germline, CDR1 is MNHEY, CDR2 SVGAGI. The CDR3 is CATCPEVGQPQHF. In DNA, the CDR3 is TGTGCCACCTGTCCCGAAGTGGGTCAGCCCCAGCATTTT.

The genes are TRBV18 and TRBJ2-1; TRBD2 agrees at 13 bases. Per germline, CDR1 KGHSH and CDR2 LQKENI. The CDR3 loop spans 17 amino acids. V shed 3 bases and J 0 bases; nucleotides not matched to a gene: 2. Written as DNA, the CDR3 is TGTGCCAGCTCACCGCGGACTAGCGGGAGCTCCTACAATGAGCAGTTCTTC. As protein: CASSPRTSGSSYNEQFF.

The J gene is TRBJ1-1, the V gene TRBV18; no definite D call. Germline V CDR1 and CDR2: KGHSH, LQKENI. The CDR3 loop spans 14 amino acids. The ends were cut back, 4 bases at V and 3 bases at J, with 12 bases in the middle. CDR3 amino acids: CASSRGSMDTEAFF. The CDR3 nucleotides read TGTGCCAGCTCACGGGGAAGCATGGACACTGAAGCTTTCTTT.

V usage is TRBV15 and J usage is TRBJ1-1; 8 bases map to TRBD1. Germline CDR1 reads LNHNV; CDR2 reads YYDKDF (reference sequence). This CDR3 has 13 amino acids. Unmatched junction bases numbered 6, after V lost 7 bases and J lost 5 bases. CDR3 in amino acids: CATTETGETEAFF. DNA for the CDR3: TGTGCCACCACGGAGACAGGGGAGACTGAAGCTTTCTTT.

V and J are TRBV27 and TRBJ1-1, with TRBD1 identical over 10 bases. CDR1 is MNHEY and CDR2 is SMNVEV in the germline V gene (reference sequence). CDR3 size: 14 residues. With V trimmed by 5 bases and J by 4 bases, 4 bases remained unmatched. The CDR3 DNA sequence: TGTGCCAGCAGTCGCCGGGACAGGGGCACTGAAGCTTTCTTT. Translated: CASSRRDRGTEAFF.

CDR3 region: CASSSREGPSYEQYF. The DNA of the CDR3 is TGTGCCAGCAGTTCGCGGGAGGGACCCTCCTACGAGCAGTACTTC. This chain joins TRBV6-5 and TRBJ2-7; 9 bases fit TRBD2. This CDR3 has 15 residues. Trimming cost V 4 bases and J 0 bases; bases outside gene matches: 4. Germline CDR1 and CDR2: MNHEY and SVGAGI.

This rearrangement joins TRBV11-2 to TRBJ2-3; 11 bases align to TRBD2. CDR3 length equals 16 residues. CDR1 is SGHAT and CDR2 is FQNNGV in the germline V gene. V shed 5 bases, J shed 13 bases, and the junction held 17 bases outside the gene matches. The CDR3 here is CASSPTPTSGASLKYF. In DNA, the CDR3 is TGTGCCAGCAGCCCAACTCCGACTAGCGGGGCCTCCCTTAAGTATTTT.

The chain carries TRBV19 and TRBJ1-5, with D possibly being TRBD1 (6 bases). The CDR3 has 16 amino acids. Per the germline V gene, CDR1 is LNHDA and CDR2 is SQIVND (reference sequence). Trimming cost V 4 bases and J 3 bases, with 16 bases left between them. As DNA, the CDR3 is TGTGCCAGTAGTACTACACAGGGTTTCTCCAATCAGCCCCAGCATTTT. Encoded protein: CASSTTQGFSNQPQHF.

The chain joins TRBV19 to TRBJ2-7; perhaps TRBD1 as D (6 bases). Trimming pared 4 bases from V and 0 bases from J, leaving 16 bases between. The CDR3 runs to 16 residues. Germline V lookup: CDR1 LNHDA, CDR2 SQIVND (reference sequence). CDR3 protein: CASSTIFRGDSYEQYF. The CDR3 DNA follows: TGTGCCAGTAGTACAATTTTCAGGGGAGACTCCTACGAGCAGTACTTC.

V is TRBV28 and J is TRBJ2-6; D is uncertain. Trimming cost V 7 bases and J 3 bases, with 13 bases left between them. The CDR3 spans 15 residues. Germline values: CDR1 MDHEN, CDR2 SYDVKM. CDR3 bases: TGTGCCAGCACCCCCAGTGGCGTTGGGGCCAACGTCCTGACTTTC. It codes for CASTPSGVGANVLTF. Drawing the rest from reference TRBV28 and TRBJ2-6, the complete variable domain is DVKVTQSSRYLVKRTGEKVFLECVQDMDHENMFWYRQDPGLGLRLIYFSYDVKMKEKGDIPEGYSVSREKKERFSLILESASTNQTSMYLCASTPSGVGANVLTFGAGSRLTVL.

This clone has only one observation. The chain carries TRBV19 and TRBJ1-5, with D possibly being TRBD1 (6 bases). Germline CDR1 LNHDA, CDR2 SQIVND (reference sequence). V lost 5 bases and J lost 1, with 12 bases in between. This CDR3 is 15 amino acids long. The CDR3 loop reads CASSGGAWSNQPQHF. In DNA, the CDR3 is TGTGCCAGTAGTGGGGGGGCATGGAGCAATCAGCCCCAGCATTTT.

This rearrangement joins TRBV28 to TRBJ1-4; D not certain. Germline CDR1 is MDHEN and CDR2 is SYDVKM. V was trimmed by 2 bases and J by 0 bases, leaving 7 bases between them. This CDR3 has 15 amino acids. The CDR3 nucleotides read TGTGCCAGCAGTTTAGCAGGAGCAACTAATGAAAAACTGTTTTTT. Its protein is CASSLAGATNEKLFF.

The V gene is TRBV28, the J gene TRBJ1-2; 9 nucleotides match TRBD1. CDR3 size: 13 residues. Germline V gene data show CDR1 as MDHEN and CDR2 as SYDVKM. V lost 4 bases and J lost 4; bases outside the gene matches: 1. CDR3 nucleotides: TGTGCCAGCAGTTCGGGACAGGGCTATGGCTACACCTTC. Its protein is CASSSGQGYGYTF.

The V and J genes are TRBV6-6 and TRBJ2-7; maybe TRBD1 (6 bases). The CDR3 is 14 amino acids. V was pared by 4 bases and J by 1 base, with 11 bases between. Germline CDR1 is MNHNY and CDR2 is SVGAGI (reference sequence). CDR3 in DNA: TGTGCCAGCAGTTCCAAGACAGGTTCCTACGAGCAGTACTTC. Its protein is CASSSKTGSYEQYF.